This TCR beta chain was retrieved from a study of shared clonotypes between healthy human individuals. Using immunoSEQ multiplex PCR, the repertoire was profiled, and TCRdb retains in-frame clones only, with some absent. This table has about a million clones, around 75% appearing once. The sequenced sample consisted of memory CD4+ T cells sorted from blood. The subset was: CD45RA-negative fraction. The sequence was collected from a young man in good health.

Written as DNA, the CDR3 is TGTGCCAGTGAGAGTAAGTATAGCAATCAGCCCCAGCATTTT. Translation gives CASESKYSNQPQHF. V gene TRBV19 combines with J gene TRBJ1-5; D gene ambiguous. CDR3 length: 14 amino acids. Germline CDR1 reads LNHDA; CDR2 reads SQIVND (reference sequence). Between the trimmed V and J ends, which lost 8 bases and 0 bases, there was a span of 11 bases.